This passage covers 12 T cell receptor beta chains from one sample sequenced in a study of naive and memory T cell subsets (dated by TCRdb to about 2017). Broad study findings and their caveats: A few larger clonotypes were present in naive repertoires, particularly the CD8 repertoires, and these clonotypes were possibly memory cells re-expressing CD45RA.

The library came from UMI-ligation and nested PCR. The sequencer listed for this sample is Illumina MiSeq. To cover both TRBC1 and TRBC2, the beta constant-region primer consisted of an equimolar mix of two oligonucleotides. Four rounds of PCR were used to amplify ligated cDNA, with nested alpha and beta constant-region primers being used together with the SP2 primer. TCRdb trimmed the raw reads at Q25, called clones with MiXCR and kept productive beta chains. Entries are consolidated by CDR3 protein sequence, retaining the most common genes and DNA. This sample is represented by over 110,000 distinct CDR3 sequences; roughly a fifth of them were singletons. Clones ranked in the top ten supply more than 0.6% of the sample. For these TCRs, the target antigens are not known. The sample consisted of naive CD8+ T cells from blood. Taken with the paper, the label for cell subset or site translates to: naive T cells, CD45RA high CD27+. These TCRs come from a human donor in good health.

The gene calls are TRBV7-8 and TRBJ2-5; D not resolved. The V gene lost 5 bases and the J gene lost 5 bases, with 12 bases spanning the gap. CDR3 length equals 13 residues. Germline CDR1 is SGHVS and CDR2 is FQNEAQ. The CDR3 DNA sequence: TGTGCCAGCAGCCCCCCTGACGAGGAGACCCAGTACTTC. Translating gives CASSPPDEETQYF.

The chain is built from TRBV29-1 and TRBJ2-1, with a tentative D call TRBD2 (7 bases). Trimming took off 4 bases at V and 0 bases at J, with 16 bases between the two ends. Germline-derived CDR1 and CDR2 are SQVTM and ANQGSEA. CDR3 length: 16 amino acids. The CDR3 nucleotides read TGCAGCGTTGTGGGGGCTGGGACTACCTCCTACAATGAGCAGTTCTTC. It specifies CSVVGAGTTSYNEQFF.

This clonotype was detected a few times. The CDR3 coding sequence is TGCAGTGCTCCGGGACACAGGACCACGAACACCGGGGAGCTGTTTTTT. Translation: CSAPGHRTTNTGELFF. The rearrangement joins TRBV20-1 to TRBJ2-2; TRBD1 is a possible D gene (6 bases). CDR1 is DFQATT, CDR2 SNEGSKA, per germline (reference sequence). The length of the CDR3 is 16 residues. Trimming shortened V by 5 bases and J by 0 bases, and 16 bases separated the two germline ends.

This clonotype was seen more than once but under ten times. The chain links TRBV20-1 to TRBJ2-5; TRBD2 matches 10 bases. Germline CDR1 and CDR2: DFQATT and SNEGSKA (reference sequence). This CDR3 is built from 16 residues. Unmatched junction bases numbered 12, after V lost 3 bases and J lost 5 bases. The CDR3 coding sequence is TGCAGTGCTAGCTTTTATCTAGCGGGAGTATGGGAGACCCAGTACTTC. As protein: CSASFYLAGVWETQYF.

This clonotype was counted many times. V gene TRBV11-2 combines with J gene TRBJ2-1; TRBD1 or TRBD2 may be the D gene (5 bases each). The CDR3 totals 13 residues. V was pared by 5 bases and J by 0 bases, with 5 bases between. From germline, CDR1 is SGHAT and CDR2 FQNNGV. The CDR3 sequence is CASSGGSYNEQFF. The CDR3 nucleotides read TGTGCCAGCAGCGGGGGCTCCTACAATGAGCAGTTCTTC.

This chain connects TRBV7-2 to TRBJ2-3; D is tentatively TRBD1 or TRBD2 (6 bases each). Germline CDR1 is SGHTA and CDR2 is FQGNSA. V lost 1 base to trimming and J lost 3 bases, with 11 bases between them. CDR3 length: 15 residues. The CDR3 region has the DNA TGTGCCAGCAGCTTAGAGGGGGGAGAGACAGATACGCAGTATTTT. It is translated as CASSLEGGETDTQYF.

V and J are TRBV27 and TRBJ2-5; 13 positions agree with TRBD2. Germline V gene lookup returns CDR1 MNHEY and CDR2 SMNVEV (reference sequence). The CDR3 runs 15 residues. Trimming removed 8 bases from V and 4 bases from J; junction bases left unmatched: 7. CDR3 region: CASGLAGAPIETQYF. The CDR3 DNA reads TGTGCCAGCGGACTAGCGGGGGCCCCGATAGAGACCCAGTACTTC.

This chain uses TRBV28 with TRBJ1-1; D gene uncertain. CDR1 MDHEN and CDR2 SYDVKM come from the germline V gene. This CDR3 is built from 12 residues. V gave up 6 bases and J gave up 4 bases, with 9 bases separating them. In DNA form, the CDR3 reads TGTGCCAGCAGATTCCCAAGCACTGAAGCTTTCTTT. This codes for CASRFPSTEAFF. The variable domain in full, completed from reference TRBV28 and TRBJ1-1, reads DVKVTQSSRYLVKRTGEKVFLECVQDMDHENMFWYRQDPGLGLRLIYFSYDVKMKEKGDIPEGYSVSREKKERFSLILESASTNQTSMYLCASRFPSTEAFFGQGTRLTVV.

This clonotype was seen a handful of times. The chain has TRBV12-3 or TRBV12-4 and TRBJ1-5; TRBD1 matches 9 bases. Unmatched junction bases numbered 8, after V lost 4 bases and J lost 7 bases. CDR3 length equals 15 residues. The DNA for the CDR3 is TGTGCCAGCAGTTGGGGACAGGGAAACCGCCAGCCCCAGCATTTT. This sequence encodes CASSWGQGNRQPQHF.

This clonotype has only a few counts. The gene calls are TRBV19 and TRBJ2-1; a possible D gene is TRBD2 (5 bases). Germline CDR1 and CDR2: LNHDA and SQIVND (reference sequence). Trimming cost V 7 bases and J 9 bases, with 10 bases left between them. This CDR3 contains 11 residues. The DNA for the CDR3 is TGTGCCAGTAATTACGGGGTTGAGCAGTTCTTC. It translates to CASNYGVEQFF. The complete variable domain, with remaining parts taken from reference TRBV19 and TRBJ2-1, reads DGGITQSPKYLFRKEGQNVTLSCEQNLNHDAMYWYRQDPGQGLRLIYYSQIVNDFQKGDIAEGYSVSREKKESFPLTVTSAQKNPTAFYLCASNYGVEQFFGPGTRLTVL.

This clonotype was recorded many times. The V call is TRBV4-1, the J call TRBJ2-1, with TRBD2 identical over 12 bases. Germline-derived CDR1 and CDR2 are MGHRA and YSYEKL. The CDR3 extends over 18 amino acids. J lost 1 base, V lost 0 bases, and 4 bases had no gene match. CDR3 protein: CASSQEELAGGSYNEQFF. The CDR3 DNA follows: TGCGCCAGCAGCCAAGAAGAACTAGCGGGAGGATCCTACAATGAGCAGTTCTTC.

The chain has TRBV9 and TRBJ2-7; the D gene is possibly TRBD2 (6 bases). The germline V and J ends were trimmed by 4 bases and 2 bases, with 19 bases remaining between them. The CDR3 extends over 16 amino acids. The germline V gene encodes CDR1 SGDLS and CDR2 YYNGEE. In DNA, the CDR3 is TGTGCCAGCAGCCCCCGTCCGGGGGAAGGAACCTACGAGCAGTACTTC. As protein: CASSPRPGEGTYEQYF.